The entry below gives a single T cell receptor beta chain sequence along with its context. The data were taken from a study of spatial heterogeneity in lung cancer. TCRdb ran MiXCR on the 5' RACE reads and lists one entry per CDR3 protein. This sample yields 40,000 to 55,000 distinct CDR3 sequences, of which around 13% are seen a single time; 56% belongs to the top ten. Time point denoted: sample taken at primary tumor resection. Germline CDR1 DFQATT, CDR2 SNEGSKA (reference sequence). This CDR3 region has 15 residues. V lost 3 bases and J lost 5; bases outside the gene matches: 11. The input for sequencing was PBMCs, taken at surgery. The V and J genes are TRBV20-1 and TRBJ2-3; TRBD1 matches 7 bases. The TCR comes from a male donor with early-stage non-small cell lung cancer. DNA for the CDR3: TGCAGTGCTAGCCGGGCCACAGGGGCCGAAGATACGCAGTATTTT. Its translation: CSASRATGAEDTQYF.